This T cell receptor (beta chain) was recorded in a study of cytomegalovirus exposure and HLA in healthy donors (dated by TCRdb to 2016 to 2017). Concerning the study at large: In an earlier analysis of several hundred of the donors, approximately 300 Gb of sequence data and 95 million to 130 million unique TCR beta sequences from about 179 million T cells were reported. Among roughly 370 genotyped donors of the cohort, an average of approximately 230,000 unique TCR beta nucleotide sequences were sequenced per donor, roughly a sixth of them non-productive. A later analysis re-analyzed previously published TCR beta repertoires from 666 donors and added high-resolution HLA genotyping to study TCR occurrence patterns. Around 320 gigabases of sequencing data and tens of millions of unique TCR sequences were included in an early release covering about 700 HLA-typed donors. A later genetic analysis used genome-wide SNP genotypes for 398 of the 666 donors, treating that subset as a discovery cohort. Every discovery cohort repertoire had been produced on one sequencing platform. About five DR-DQ haplotypes were handled as single units for association and clustering because linkage in the cohort was strong. The study aimed to test whether signatures of past pathogen exposure could be identified by cataloging public T cell receptors. Of the 300 to 450 genotyped donors, 65% to 90% fell in the genetic ancestry cluster associated with self-reported Caucasian donors. Both class I and class II loci were covered by HLA typing, at four-digit resolution. Donor age, sex, ethnicity and CMV serostatus were collected together with the repertoire data. Using immunosequencing, the study profiled T cell repertoires from 640 or so subjects and related those repertoires to cytomegalovirus serostatus. Along with the approximately 700-subject first cohort, a separate validation cohort of over 90 different subjects was used. In an earlier analysis of 500 to 650 of the donors, high-throughput TCR beta sequencing was used to judge whether each TCR beta V gene segment behaved as functional or pseudogenic. The number of donors typed differed by locus, with about 629-630 for A, B, C, DRB1 and DQB1, roughly 520 for DQA1, 600 to 610 for DPA1, and some 470 for DPB1. High-throughput TCR immunosequencing, statistical association of individual TCRs with disease status, and machine learning were combined to predict cytomegalovirus infection status. The later analysis used no new phenotypic data to find candidate immune exposures, relying instead on TCR beta sequences and their occurrence across donors. The study at large found these results: Most TCR sequences were seen in very few donors, while some public TCRs were found in many individuals. Strong co-occurrence of HLA alleles, especially DR and DQ, made assigning TCR associations to individual alleles difficult. Linkage disequilibrium might explain the correlated functional status among segregating V segments, but an unknown experimental factor could not be excluded. The earlier analysis of around 600 of the donors excluded over 15 rarely observed V segments, including chromosome 9 orphons, because counts were too low. The 87-base-pair reads could not distinguish some IMGT-functional V segments, including TRBV6-2 and TRBV6-3, so those segments were excluded. A later genetic analysis reported fewer N-insertions in productive TCRs among donors in an Asian-associated ancestry cluster than the roughly 620-donor mean. The study listed 150 to 200 TCR beta chains as associated with cytomegalovirus. In a later analysis, TCR association rates were found to vary across HLA loci, with the most associated TCRs seen for DRB1 alleles and the fewest for HLA-C alleles. Only TCR beta chains were sequenced in this cohort, and the absence of alpha or paired-chain data limited detectable features. According to a later analysis, most CMV-associated TCR beta chains appeared to be HLA-restricted, and the HLA associations seemed to be driven largely by CMV exposure. Compared with equally common non-associated chains, HLA-associated TCR beta chains in a later analysis were more clonally expanded and had lower generation probabilities. V-gene and J-gene trimming of TCR beta chains was associated with a missense DCLRE1C variant in a later genetic analysis, and the association was replicated in an independent cohort. It was suggested by the authors that the approach could potentially be generalized to other disease states and immunological phenotypes. In vitro tests confirmed that a few of the cytomegalovirus-associated TCR beta chains recognize cytomegalovirus antigens. A cluster of highly shared sequence variants was judged likely to represent a technical artifact of the sequencing pipeline. The only immune exposure information available for the cohort was CMV serostatus. In a later analysis, several top co-occurrence clusters were reported to appear linked to parvovirus B19, influenza, CMV and Epstein-Barr virus. Cytomegalovirus status was reported to be diagnosed by the classifier with high specificity and sensitivity in both the original and validation cohorts. A later analysis associated 16,951 TCR beta sequences with specific HLA alleles at a false discovery rate of 0.05. Roughly uniform sequencing depth across donors was assumed in presence/absence analyses, although this assumption may not hold. An earlier analysis of 587 of the donors showed that most TCR beta V segments appeared in productive rearrangements either about 87% or about 30% of the time, which broadly matched IMGT annotations. A further reported finding was that TCR beta sequences accurately predicted the HLA-A and HLA-B alleles for most subjects in the first cohort. Because some donors lacked HLA typing at each locus, the association tests relied only on the typed subset.

Inclusive of the bounding cysteine and phenylalanine, the CDR3 is 12 residues long. The sequence is cut down to CDR3 DNA, 36 bases in frame from base 1. V is trimmed back by 3 bases and J by 8 bases, and the junction contains 3 bases that no gene match accounts for. In the germline V gene (reference sequence), CDR1 corresponds to SEHNR and CDR2 to FQNEAQ. The cohort consisted of some 730 healthy bone marrow donors. At the time of sampling, every cohort member was nominally healthy, though immune exposures that went unrecorded were likely present. The donor was CMV seronegative and belonged to the group of 352 seronegative cohort members. A peripheral blood sample was provided by each donor, and peripheral blood mononuclear cells were used for TCR beta sequencing. The Qiagen DNeasy Blood Extraction Kit was used to extract genomic DNA from the blood cell samples. Libraries were built with the immunoSEQ multiplex PCR assay. For the multiplex PCR, a mixture combining 60 forward primers for TCR Vbeta segments and 13 reverse primers for TCR Jbeta segments was used. The CDR3 region of rearranged TCR beta genes was amplified from genomic DNA with a multiplex PCR assay. The amplified TCR beta libraries were sequenced on the Illumina HiSeq System as 87-base-pair reads. Per the original workflow: In a later analysis, some 80 million unique TCR beta chains were counted across the roughly 670 repertoires, and roughly 10 million of these chains were shared by at least two donors. To remove PCR and sequencing errors, raw reads were error-corrected and collapsed into unique sequences using a nearest-neighbor algorithm that merged closely related sequences. Alignment of CDR3 sequences to IMGT reference sequences was used to assign V, D and J gene segments. For a sequence to be retained, a match of at least six nucleotides was required to both a V gene segment and a J gene segment. Rearrangements were called productive when the CDR3 lacked stop codons and stayed in frame with V and J; all others were non-productive. Following IMGT convention, CDR3 was defined as the stretch from the second conserved V-encoded cysteine up to the conserved J-encoded phenylalanine. Sequences without an unambiguous match to a single V gene segment were excluded from the earlier analysis of approximately 600 of the donors. An earlier analysis of fewer than 750 of the donors called V segments functional above 56.7% productive rearrangements and segregating when the between-donor standard deviation exceeded 5%. A statistical classification framework was built for diagnosing cytomegalovirus status from the catalog of TCR beta chain sequences. In a later analysis, TCR nucleotide sequences were compared against IMGT/GENE-DB human TR gene sequences so that V and J genes could be assigned. Using the TCRdist pipeline, a later analysis assigned CDR3 sequences along with most-parsimonious VDJ recombination scenarios. In a later analysis, each TCR beta chain was defined by its CDR3 amino acid sequence together with its V-gene family, and reads without a unique V-gene family were excluded. As a way to deal with suspected cross-contamination and a sequencing artifact, a later analysis dropped 500 to 700 nucleotide sequences that were highly shared and had low generation probability. In a later analysis, a clonal expansion index for each public chain was calculated from normalized within-repertoire ranks of inferred template counts. In a later analysis, generation probabilities were computed using a VDJ recombination model fitted to out-of-frame rearrangements, and the results were checked against IGoR. Hypergeometric tests were used in a later analysis to score TCR-TCR, TCR-HLA and TCR-CMV co-occurrence, with a repertoire-size bias correction applied to the TCR pairs. A later analysis estimated false discovery rates by permuting HLA or CMV assignments 20 times. In a later analysis, co-occurring TCRs were grouped using DBSCAN, and TCRdist sequence similarity was added for clustering within HLA-allele-positive subsets. For co-occurrence clustering, repertoires with fewer than 30,000 or more than 120,000 public chains were excluded, along with five or six repertoires with anomalous nucleotide sharing. The source is immuneACCESS, and TCRdb retained only in-frame sequences with V and J called. Part of the clones is not carried over; for the studies checked, unresolved V genes explain less than half of this, and the remainder is unexplained. V, J and clone size reflect that table, while D and trimming were determined from the DNA. For this sample there are 150,000 to 200,000 clones; around 69% appear just once. 1.3% to 1.5% of the sample is held by the ten biggest clonotypes.

Worth noting for this clone: What this receptor recognizes is not known. Base qualities were left out, and no much larger clone turns up one base away.

The receptor comes from a man aged 60-69 years in good health and CMV-seronegative. This chain is built from TRBV7-9 and TRBJ1-2, with 7 central nucleotides matching TRBD1. Material for sequencing was PBMCs. The DNA reads TGTGCCAGCAGCTTGGGACAGCAAGGCTACACCTTC. It is translated as CASSLGQQGYTF.